Listed below are T cell receptor beta chains from one sample, sequenced in a study of post-analysis software for immune sequencing data. TCRdb passed the PCR reads through MiXCR, listing each CDR3 protein once. The repertoire holds about 460,000 distinct CDR3 sequences, with approximately 46% as singletons. The source material was blood. Every receptor here comes from a girl between 10 and 17 years old with multiple sclerosis. Each CDR3 is given with its conserved first and last residue. The D gene is left open where the match is weak. A clone size is listed for some rows: how often the clone was seen (once, few, many), or a class if it is expanded.

NA | TRBJ2-1 | TRBD1 | TRBV7-9 | TGTGCCAGCAGCTCACTCCGCGGACAGGGGGAAAATGAGCAGTTCTTC | CASSSLRGQGENEQFF
NA | TRBJ2-5 | NA | TRBV5-1 | TGCGCCAGCAGCTCCCAGGGACCAGGGGAGACCCAGTACTTC | CASSSQGPGETQYF
NA | TRBJ2-3 | NA | TRBV4-2 | TGTGCCAGCAGCCAAGTACTACTAAGGGGCACAGATACGCAGTATTTT | CASSQVLLRGTDTQYF
NA | TRBJ2-7 | TRBD2 | TRBV7-2 | TGTGCCAGCAGCTTAAGGACTAGCGGGATATTTCTCGAGCAGTACTTC | CASSLRTSGIFLEQYF
NA | TRBJ2-7 | NA | TRBV7-2 | TGTACCAGCAGCCCTTCTCCGGGCGAGCAGTACTTC | CTSSPSPGEQYF
NA | TRBJ1-4 | NA | TRBV3-1 | TGTGCCAGCAGCCAAAAAGTGGATGCGGATGAAAAACTGTTTTTT | CASSQKVDADEKLFF
few | TRBJ2-1 | NA | TRBV9 | TGTGCCAGCAGCGTAGGCTCTAGGTGGTACAATGAGCAGTTCTTC | CASSVGSRWYNEQFF
NA | TRBJ2-1 | TRBD1 | TRBV5-1 | TGCGCCAGCAGCTCCCGGACAGGGCGTCTAGCGAGAAACAATGAGCAGTTCTTC | CASSSRTGRLARNNEQFF
few | TRBJ2-6 | TRBD2 | TRBV7-6 | TGTGCCAGCAGCTTAGAAGCGGGAGGGGGTTTCTCTGGGGCCAACGTCCTGACTTTC | CASSLEAGGGFSGANVLTF
NA | TRBJ1-1 | TRBD1 | TRBV5-1 | TGCGCCAGCAGCTTGTGGGGACAGAAGAACACTGAAGCTTTCTTT | CASSLWGQKNTEAFF
NA | TRBJ1-6 | TRBD1 | TRBV20-1 | TGCAGTGCTACCGGGACAGGGGGAGGCTCACCCCTCCACTTT | CSATGTGGGSPLHF
NA | TRBJ1-6 | NA | TRBV15 | TGTGCCACCAGCAGGGGTTACGATAATTCACCCCTCCACTTT | CATSRGYDNSPLHF
NA | TRBJ2-3 | NA | TRBV24-1 | TGTGCCACCAGTGATCCTCAGCCGGGACCCCTGACGCAGTATTTT | CATSDPQPGPLTQYF
NA | TRBJ1-4 | NA | TRBV11-2 | TGTGCCAGCAGCTTCTATAATGAAAAACTGTTTTTT | CASSFYNEKLFF
NA | TRBJ2-1 | NA | TRBV21-1 | TGTGCCAGCAGCAATCGACAGGGGAATGAGCAGTTCTTC | CASSNRQGNEQFF
once | TRBJ2-5 | TRBD2 | TRBV5-1 | TGCGCCAGCAGCTCAAGACTAGCGGGAGAAAGGGGAGAGACCCAGTACTTC | CASSSRLAGERGETQYF
NA | TRBJ2-6 | NA | TRBV12-3/TRBV12-4 | TGTGCCAGCAGTTTAGGAGGGTCGGCTGGGGCCAACGTCCTGACTTTC | CASSLGGSAGANVLTF
NA | TRBJ2-3 | TRBD2 | TRBV20-1 | TGCAGTGCCAGGACTAGCGGGAGAAAAACAGATACGCAGTATTTT | CSARTSGRKTDTQYF
NA | TRBJ1-1 | TRBD1 | TRBV5-1 | TGCGCCAGCAGTGACGGACAGGGCAACAAGAACACTGAAGCTTTCTTT | CASSDGQGNKNTEAFF
NA | TRBJ1-1 | NA | TRBV4-1 | TGCGCCAGCAGCCAAGAGTCGAGCCCGGGACCCATTCCAGCTTTCTTT | CASSQESSPGPIPAFF
few | TRBJ2-3 | NA | TRBV5-1 | TGCGCCAGCAGCTGGGGCCCCGATACGCAGTATTTT | CASSWGPDTQYF
few | TRBJ2-3 | NA | TRBV12-3/TRBV12-4 | TGTGCCAGCGGGAGCCCCACAGATACGCAGTATTTT | CASGSPTDTQYF
NA | TRBJ1-5 | NA | TRBV20-1 | TGCAGTGCTAGGTCCGGGTCGGTGGGTCAGCCCCAGCATTTT | CSARSGSVGQPQHF
NA | TRBJ1-2 | NA | TRBV5-1 | TGCGCCAGCAGCACGGGGCCACGCTCCCTGAACATGGCCTATGGCTACACCTTC | CASSTGPRSLNMAYGYTF
NA | TRBJ2-7 | TRBD2 | TRBV7-2 | TGTGCCAGCAGCTTAGCGGGGGGGGAGGGCCTAAATGAGCAGTACTTC | CASSLAGGEGLNEQYF
NA | TRBJ1-2 | NA | TRBV20-1 | TGCAGTGCCATCATGGTCGGGTACTATGGCTACACCTTC | CSAIMVGYYGYTF
few | TRBJ1-2 | NA | TRBV5-6 | TGTGCCAGCAGCTTGGCCTCCGTTGGCTACACCTTC | CASSLASVGYTF
few | TRBJ2-1 | NA | TRBV7-3 | TGTGCCAGCAGCTTCTCCACACCCCACCGCAATGAGCAGTTCTTC | CASSFSTPHRNEQFF
NA | TRBJ2-7 | NA | TRBV7-2 | TGTGCCAGCAGCCCGACAGCGGGTATAGACGAGCAGTACTTC | CASSPTAGIDEQYF